One and the same sample provided the 11 T cell receptor beta chains below, sequenced in a study of blood T cells in healthy people across ages. Combining a sample-barcoded 5' primer with a J-beta primer mix, a second PCR ran for about 6 to 12 cycles. TCRdb independently ran MiXCR on the 5' RACE reads; one entry per CDR3 protein. Here the sample spans roughly 1,100,000 distinct CDR3 sequences, around 25% being singletons. These records were also assigned to another study, of T cells of mothers and their children.

Specimen: blood. The receptors here all came from a girl aged 2 to 9 in good health.

There are a few counts of this clonotype. V usage is TRBV6-1 and J usage is TRBJ2-6; perhaps TRBD1 as D (5 bases). This CDR3 spans 17 amino acids. The germline V gene has CDR1 MNHNS and CDR2 SASEGT. Deletions cut 5 bases from V and 2 bases from J, with 16 bases between. The CDR3 DNA is TGTGCCAGCAGTACCCCGGCAGGGATCGCTGGGGCCAACGTCCTGACTTTC. Its protein is CASSTPAGIAGANVLTF.

This clonotype was observed a handful of times. This chain connects TRBV19 to TRBJ1-2; 7 bases match TRBD1. CDR3 length: 20 amino acids. Germline V gene sequence: CDR1 LNHDA, CDR2 SQIVND (reference sequence). Trimming took 3 bases from V and 4 from J; bases not matched to a gene: 23. The CDR3 reads CASSIPTISGQLSPLYGYTF. Written as DNA, the CDR3 is TGTGCCAGTAGTATTCCAACAATTTCGGGACAGTTGTCCCCGCTCTATGGCTACACCTTC.

In this sample, this clonotype turned up a few times. This chain joins TRBV10-1 and TRBJ2-7; D is possibly TRBD1 or TRBD2 (5 bases each). This CDR3 has 13 amino acids. V lost 2 bases, J lost 6 bases, and 11 bases lay in between. CDR1 WNHNN and CDR2 SYGVQD come from the germline V gene (reference sequence). DNA for the CDR3: TGCGCCAGCAGTGAGGGGACCAGGAGCGAGCAGTACTTC. As protein: CASSEGTRSEQYF.

This clonotype was seen more than once but under ten times. The chain recombines TRBV7-3 with TRBJ2-1; 9 bases fit TRBD2. V shed 3 bases and J 6 bases; nucleotides not matched to a gene: 15. Germline V gene sequence: CDR1 SGHTA, CDR2 FQGTGA. The CDR3 length is 18 residues. The CDR3 loop reads CASSFQASVLAGRNEQFF. The CDR3 region has the DNA TGTGCCAGCAGCTTTCAAGCCTCGGTCCTAGCGGGACGCAATGAGCAGTTCTTC.

This clonotype was found a few times. The chain carries TRBV7-2 and TRBJ2-7; 8 bases fit TRBD2. The V gene's germline CDR1 is SGHTA and CDR2 FQGNSA. The CDR3 is 16 amino acids. The trim removed 1 base at V and 2 bases at J, leaving 7 bases unmatched. CDR3 region: CASSLVGREEAYEQYF. DNA for the CDR3: TGTGCCAGCAGCTTAGTAGGGCGGGAGGAGGCCTACGAGCAGTACTTC.

A few counts support this clonotype. V and J are TRBV4-1 and TRBJ1-2, with D perhaps TRBD1 (6 bases). The CDR3 extends over 16 amino acids. Trimming shortened V by 1 base and J by 8 bases, and 20 bases separated the two germline ends. CDR1 MGHRA and CDR2 YSYEKL come from the germline V gene. The CDR3 DNA is TGCGCCAGCAGCCAAGTCCAAGGACAGCAACTATCCGGCTACACCTTC. Its protein is CASSQVQGQQLSGYTF.

In its sample, this clonotype was seen a few times. The chain has TRBV28 and TRBJ1-2; 8 bases fit TRBD1. With 4 bases clipped from V and 3 bases from J, the junction kept 4 bases outside the gene matches. The germline gives CDR1 MDHEN, CDR2 SYDVKM. This CDR3 comprises 14 residues. The CDR3: CASSSGGADYGYTF. The CDR3 nucleotides read TGTGCCAGCAGTTCAGGGGGCGCTGACTATGGCTACACCTTC.

This chain joins TRBV6-5 and TRBJ1-1; the D is unclear. V was cut by 8 bases and J by 0 bases, with 13 bases left in between. The CDR3 length is 14 residues. Germline V gene data show CDR1 as MNHEY and CDR2 as SVGAGI. The CDR3 is CASRFGVLNTEAFF. CDR3 coding DNA: TGTGCCAGCCGGTTTGGGGTATTGAACACTGAAGCTTTCTTT.

This clonotype was seen a handful of times. The rearrangement links TRBV12-3 or TRBV12-4 to TRBJ2-7; D is possibly TRBD1 (6 bases). The CDR3 spans 15 residues. Trimming took off 3 bases at V and 2 bases at J, with 14 bases between the two ends. As DNA, the CDR3 is TGTGCCAGCAGTTTGAGGGGACACCCGACCTACGAGCAGTACTTC. This translates into CASSLRGHPTYEQYF.

This chain uses TRBV4-2 with TRBJ2-1; D ambiguous. V dropped 1 base and J dropped 2 bases, with 18 bases sitting between them. This CDR3 comprises 18 residues. The germline V gene has CDR1 LGHNA and CDR2 YNFKEQ. CDR3 sequence: CASSQAQRFLVPYNEQFF. CDR3 nucleotide sequence: TGTGCCAGCAGCCAAGCCCAGAGGTTCCTTGTACCCTACAATGAGCAGTTCTTC.

This clonotype turned up a few times. CDR3 DNA sequence: TGCAGCGTTGAGGCCACAAAGAATGAAAAACTGTTTTTT. Residues: CSVEATKNEKLFF. The chain joins TRBV29-1 to TRBJ1-4, with no clear D. V lost 3 bases and J 5 bases, leaving 10 bases between the germline ends. The CDR3 is 13 residues long. Germline CDR1 is SQVTM and CDR2 is ANQGSEA.